Listed below are T cell receptor beta chains from one sample, sequenced in a study of blood T cell repertoires in COVID-19. The table came from immunoSEQ multiplex PCR; TCRdb's copy has only in-frame clones and leaves some out. The table includes about 220,000 clones, around 91% detected once. The sequencing sample was made of PBMCs or T cells enriched from blood (not recorded which). The receptors stem from a man aged 30 to 45 who had been exposed to COVID-19. Each CDR3 is given with its conserved first and last residue. A D gene is named only where the DNA matches it firmly. Size tells how often a clone was seen (once, few, many) or the class of an expanded clone, and some rows leave it out.

V	J	D	size	CDR3	DNA
TRBV5-1	TRBJ1-6	-	-	CASRAEHSPLHF	TGCGCCAGCAGGGCAGAACATTCACCCCTCCACTTT
TRBV2	TRBJ2-3	TRBD2	-	CASSEGRGTSSDTQYF	TGTGCCAGCAGTGAAGGGAGAGGGACTAGCTCAGATACGCAGTATTTT
TRBV12-3/TRBV12-4	TRBJ2-5	TRBD1	-	CASSRQGTQYF	TGTGCCAGCAGCCGACAGGGGACCCAGTACTTC
TRBV29-1	TRBJ2-6	TRBD1	-	CSAQGANGANVLTF	TGCAGCGCACAGGGGGCAAATGGGGCCAACGTCCTGACTTTC
TRBV13	TRBJ2-6	TRBD1	-	CASSTRTGGPSGANVLTF	TGTGCCAGCAGCACACGGACAGGGGGACCCTCTGGGGCCAACGTCCTGACTTTC
TRBV10-2	TRBJ1-5	-	-	CASSEPPQVEHNQPQHF	TGCGCCAGCAGTGAGCCCCCACAGGTAGAGCACAATCAGCCCCAGCATTTT
TRBV7-7	TRBJ2-3	-	-	CASSPAVGRTDTQYF	TGTGCCAGCAGCCCCGCCGTGGGCCGCACAGATACGCAGTATTTT
TRBV9	TRBJ2-5	TRBD2	-	CASSRGGDQETQYF	TGTGCCAGCAGCCGCGGGGGGGATCAAGAGACCCAGTACTTC
TRBV30	TRBJ2-7	TRBD1	-	CAWSVRLRDSSSYEQYF	TGTGCCTGGAGTGTACGACTCCGGGACAGTTCTTCCTACGAGCAGTACTTC
TRBV6-1	TRBJ1-5	-	-	CASSELRGPIPNQPQHF	TGTGCCAGCAGTGAATTAAGGGGTCCGATCCCCAATCAGCCCCAGCATTTT
TRBV6-5	TRBJ2-7	TRBD1	-	CASTIPGQGNEQYF	TGTGCCAGCACAATTCCGGGACAGGGAAACGAGCAGTACTTC
TRBV10-3	TRBJ1-1	-	few	CAISESVGASEAFF	TGTGCCATCAGTGAGTCTGTAGGGGCAAGTGAAGCTTTCTTT
TRBV19	TRBJ1-2	-	-	CASSIVELQRDGYTF	TGTGCCAGTAGTATAGTCGAACTACAACGAGATGGCTACACCTTC
TRBV7-6	TRBJ2-7	TRBD1	-	CASSQTGGHEQYF	TGTGCCAGCAGCCAAACAGGGGGTCACGAGCAGTACTTC
TRBV10-3	TRBJ1-2	TRBD1	-	CAISAGGQGMSGYTF	TGTGCCATCAGTGCGGGTGGACAGGGGATGAGTGGCTACACCTTC
TRBV5-4	TRBJ2-1	TRBD1	once	CASFPTGGIGNEQFF	TGTGCCAGCTTTCCGACAGGGGGCATAGGGAATGAGCAGTTCTTC
TRBV3-1/TRBV3-2	TRBJ2-7	-	-	CASSQDLRGEQYF	TGTGCCAGCAGCCAAGACCTAAGGGGGGAGCAGTACTTC
TRBV14	TRBJ2-2	TRBD2	-	CASSRKLAGVEFTGELFF	TGTGCCAGCAGCCGAAAACTAGCGGGGGTAGAATTCACCGGGGAGCTGTTTTTT
TRBV5-4	TRBJ2-3	-	-	CASSSGPPGEGTDTQYF	TGTGCCAGCAGCTCTGGTCCTCCGGGGGAGGGCACAGATACGCAGTATTTT
TRBV10-3	TRBJ2-7	TRBD1	-	CAIPDRALYEQYF	TGTGCCATTCCTGACAGGGCCCTCTACGAGCAGTACTTC
TRBV6-5	TRBJ1-1	TRBD1	-	CASSYGQELTEAFF	TGTGCCAGCAGTTACGGACAGGAGCTCACTGAAGCTTTCTTT
TRBV10-1	TRBJ2-7	-	-	CASSGGGTACSYEQYF	TGCGCCAGCAGTGGGGGCGGGACAGCGTGCTCCTACGAGCAGTACTTC
TRBV6-2/TRBV6-3	TRBJ2-3	TRBD2	-	CASSPRLAGVSDTQYF	TGTGCCAGCAGCCCACGACTAGCGGGGGTCTCAGATACGCAGTATTTT
TRBV5-6	TRBJ1-2	-	-	CASSLWERFNYGYTF	TGTGCCAGCAGCTTGTGGGAGCGATTTAACTATGGCTACACCTTC
TRBV27	TRBJ2-2	TRBD2	-	CASSQLAENTGELFF	TGTGCCAGCAGCCAACTAGCGGAGAACACCGGGGAGCTGTTTTTT
TRBV5-5	TRBJ2-3	TRBD2	-	CASSLAGGTDTQYF	TGTGCCAGCAGTTTAGCGGGGGGCACAGATACGCAGTATTTT
TRBV18	TRBJ1-1	-	-	CASSPVTGIAEAFF	TGTGCCAGCTCACCAGTAACAGGGATCGCTGAAGCTTTCTTT
TRBV7-2	TRBJ1-1	TRBD1	-	CASSSQTGGYTEAFF	TGTGCCAGCAGCTCTCAGACAGGGGGCTACACTGAAGCTTTCTTT
TRBV25-1	TRBJ2-7	TRBD2	-	CASSEYGGGSYEQYF	TGTGCCAGCAGTGAATACGGCGGGGGCTCCTACGAGCAGTACTTC
TRBV2	TRBJ1-4	TRBD1	-	CASLTGTGPGGNEKLFF	TGTGCCAGCTTAACCGGGACAGGTCCCGGGGGTAATGAAAAACTGTTTTTT
TRBV11-3	TRBJ1-3	-	-	CASSSLDGNTIYF	TGTGCCAGCAGCAGCCTTGATGGAAACACCATATATTTT
TRBV3-1/TRBV3-2	TRBJ2-7	TRBD2	-	CASSHGTSAYEQYF	TGTGCCAGCAGCCACGGGACTAGTGCTTACGAGCAGTACTTC
TRBV7-9	TRBJ2-7	-	once	CASSLVIYEQYF	TGTGCCAGCAGCTTAGTTATATACGAGCAGTACTTC
TRBV12-3/TRBV12-4	TRBJ1-2	-	-	CASSFRQLYGYTF	TGTGCCAGCAGTTTCCGACAGTTATATGGCTACACCTTC
TRBV7-6	TRBJ2-3	-	-	CASSLAAGSTDTQYF	TGTGCCAGCAGCTTAGCGGCGGGGAGCACAGATACGCAGTATTTT
TRBV3-1/TRBV3-2	TRBJ1-2	-	-	CASSQSVTGWDYGYTF	TGTGCCAGCAGCCAAAGCGTTACAGGGTGGGATTATGGCTACACCTTC
TRBV5-5	TRBJ1-1	-	-	CASSSRQGQTEAFF	TGTGCCAGCAGCTCCCGGCAGGGCCAAACTGAAGCTTTCTTT
TRBV28	TRBJ2-3	-	-	CASSYPRFTGRTDTQYF	TGTGCCAGCAGTTATCCGAGATTTACAGGGCGCACAGATACGCAGTATTTT
TRBV6-1	TRBJ2-7	-	-	CASSEQGSYEQYF	TGTGCCAGCAGTGAACAGGGTTCCTACGAGCAGTACTTC